Below, one T cell receptor beta chain is given with its context. What it recognizes is unknown. The identical CDR3 is also encoded by other nucleotide sequences in the sample. The data are from a study of shared clonotypes between healthy human individuals. Overall study findings and caveats: Clonotypes shared by all four sorted-subset donors had higher generation probabilities than non-shared clonotypes.

V dropped 5 bases and J dropped 2 bases, with 9 bases sitting between them. This CDR3 region has 13 residues. Germline CDR1 and CDR2: SEHNR and FQNEAQ (reference sequence). There were no recent acute infections or vaccinations among the donors, who were healthy HIV-negative adults. The protocol was immunoSEQ multiplex PCR, while the TCRdb copy is restricted to in-frame clones and leaves out a portion. In the table there are more than 2,000,000 clones, 85% to 95% of which are singletons. The chain employs TRBV7-9 and TRBJ1-1, with TRBD1 as a possible D gene (5 bases). Input material: naive CD4+ T cells from PBMCs. Subset noted: CD45RA+ positively selected. The TCR sequence derives from a man younger than 30 in good health. Some clones in this sample may be carry-over from other donors' samples. The CDR3 DNA reads TGTGCCAGCAGCCTGGACACTAACACTGAAGCTTTCTTT. Translation gives CASSLDTNTEAFF.